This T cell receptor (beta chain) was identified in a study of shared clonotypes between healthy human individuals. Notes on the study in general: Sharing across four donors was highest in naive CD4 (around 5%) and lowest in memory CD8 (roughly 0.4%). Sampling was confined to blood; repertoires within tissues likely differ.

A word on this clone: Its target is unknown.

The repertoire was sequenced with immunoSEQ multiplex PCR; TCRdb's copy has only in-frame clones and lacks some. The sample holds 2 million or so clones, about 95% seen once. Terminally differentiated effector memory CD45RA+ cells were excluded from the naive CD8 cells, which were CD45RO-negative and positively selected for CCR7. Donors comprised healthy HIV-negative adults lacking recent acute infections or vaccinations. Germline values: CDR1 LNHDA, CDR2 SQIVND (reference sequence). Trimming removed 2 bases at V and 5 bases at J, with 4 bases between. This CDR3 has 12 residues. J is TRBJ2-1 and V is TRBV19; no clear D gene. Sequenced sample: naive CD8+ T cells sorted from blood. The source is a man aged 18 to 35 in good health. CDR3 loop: CASSILHNEQFF. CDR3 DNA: TGTGCCAGTAGTATACTGCACAATGAGCAGTTCTTC.